This T cell receptor (beta chain) was recovered during a study of blood T cell repertoires in COVID-19 (dated by TCRdb to the early 2020s). The study in broad terms: Samples covering the acute and convalescent phases of COVID-19 were provided by collaborators in the United States, Italy and Spain. Deeply sampled blood TCRbeta repertoires from subjects exposed to, actively infected with, or recovered from COVID-19 were included in the dataset. The repertoires were released in a freely available public database meant as a resource for research on the immune response to SARS-CoV-2. The material from the prospective study consisted of cDNA or gDNA derived from T cells, B-cell-depleted T cells, or PBMCs. The sample metadata nearly always contained a de-identified subject ID, COVID-19 status, age in years and sex. Where available, HLA class I and class II types were obtained from metadata supplied by the sample provider rather than from assay-based typing. The samples were drawn from the first 160 participants of the ongoing ImmuneRACE study and from more than 1,000 subjects provided by 6 global collaborators. Overall study outcomes, separate from this receptor: How much clinical and demographic metadata was included differed by source and by participant, and the metadata was provided uncurated.

As regards this clone: Which antigen it targets is not known. Base-call qualities are not available, and no considerably larger clone is one nucleotide away.

Collaborating institutions collected whole blood in K2EDTA tubes following their own protocols. Collaborator samples were shipped for TCRbeta analysis as frozen whole blood, isolated PBMCs, or DNA extracted from either sample type. TCRbeta CDR3 regions were amplified from genomic DNA by means of the immunoSEQ Assay, a bias-controlled multiplex PCR. In the authors' own workflow: Nucleated cell counts per sample were estimated from amplification of reference gene primers within the assay. To quantify the absolute abundance of each unique TCRbeta CDR3 rearrangement, sequence reads were collapsed and filtered. Productive Simpson clonality was computed per sample as the square root of Simpson's diversity index over productive rearrangements. TCRdb's version of the immuneACCESS table is confined to in-frame rearrangements and falls short of the full clone set. An unresolved V gene accounts for under half of the shortfall where checked; the remainder is of unknown origin. The V and J calls and the clone size are those of that table, but D and trimming were determined from the DNA. The sample contains more than 100,000 clones, 84% of them found a single time. The ten largest clones add up to 1.1% to 1.5% of the sample.

The CDR3 has 14 amino acids, counting the end cysteine and phenylalanine. CDR3 DNA is the only sequence kept; it has 42 bases, read in frame from the first base. The germline V and J ends show losses of 2 bases and 7 bases respectively, and no gene match explains 6 bases of the junction. The germline V gene supplies CDR1 MNHEY and CDR2 SVGAGI. This TCR was recovered from a man between 60 and 75 years old with acute or convalescent COVID-19. Sequencing was carried out using peripheral blood. The V gene is TRBV6-5 and the J gene is TRBJ2-5; TRBD1 matches 8 bases in the middle. The CDR3 region: CASSYQGQALTQYF. The base sequence is TGTGCCAGCAGTTACCAGGGACAGGCGTTGACCCAGTACTTC.